The 21 T cell receptor beta chains below all came from one sample that was sequenced in a study of blood T cell repertoires in COVID-19. Only in-frame clones appear in the TCRdb table, and some are missing; sequencing was by immunoSEQ multiplex PCR. This table has over 100,000 clones, 60% to 75% appearing once. Sequenced sample: peripheral blood. Source of these receptors: a woman in her 70s with acute or convalescent COVID-19.

This clone has just a few counts. The rearrangement links TRBV28 to TRBJ1-2, with TRBD1 identical over 8 bases. The V segment lost 10 bases and the J segment 7 bases; nucleotides outside the gene matches: 8. Looked up from germline, CDR1 is MDHEN and CDR2 is SYDVKM. The length of the CDR3 is 12 residues. CDR3 sequence (DNA): TGTGCCACCCCAGGGGGCGTAAGTGGCTACACCTTC. Protein: CATPGGVSGYTF.

This chain links TRBV5-1 with TRBJ2-7, with D perhaps matching TRBD2 (5 bases). The CDR3 has 18 amino acids. Trimming left V 6 bases short and J 0 bases short, with 25 bases between. Looked up from germline, CDR1 is SGHRS and CDR2 is YFSETQ. The CDR3 is CASNLLTIGLGSSYEQYF. As DNA, the CDR3 is TGCGCCAGCAACCTTTTAACGATAGGACTGGGGAGCTCCTACGAGCAGTACTTC.

V and J are TRBV11-3 and TRBJ2-2, with 8 nucleotides matching TRBD2. This CDR3 is built from 17 residues. V dropped 4 bases and J dropped 5; count of bases not matched to a gene: 12. Germline assignment: CDR1 SGHNT and CDR2 YENEEA. CDR3 in DNA: TGTGCCAGCAGCTATATACCGGGACTAGTTTTTACCGGGGAGCTGTTTTTT. Its translation: CASSYIPGLVFTGELFF.

This chain joins TRBV28 and TRBJ1-5, with D possibly matching TRBD1 (6 bases). There are 15 residues in the CDR3. Germline values: CDR1 MDHEN, CDR2 SYDVKM. The ends were cut back, 2 bases at V and 0 bases at J, with 8 bases in the middle. DNA of the CDR3: TGTGCCAGCAGTTTAGCAGGGGATAGCAATCAGCCCCAGCATTTT. Translating gives CASSLAGDSNQPQHF.

The rearrangement links TRBV4-1 to TRBJ2-1, with 13 bases lining up with TRBD2. Losses at the gene ends were 2 bases for V and 6 bases for J; bases not matched to a gene: 4. Germline lookup yields CDR1 MGHRA and CDR2 YSYEKL. The CDR3 spans 16 residues. Here the CDR3 DNA reads TGCGCCAGCAGCCAACCCGGGACTAGCGGGACCAATGAGCAGTTCTTC. It codes for CASSQPGTSGTNEQFF.

The genes are TRBV19 and TRBJ1-6; 9 bases match TRBD1. With 8 bases clipped from V and 9 bases from J, the junction kept 8 bases outside the gene matches. The CDR3 runs to 14 residues. Germline assignment: CDR1 LNHDA and CDR2 SQIVND (reference sequence). The CDR3 nucleotides are TGTGCCAGTGGACAGGGGTCCGAGCGTTCACCCCTCCACTTT. It encodes CASGQGSERSPLHF.

The sample holds one count of this clone. The chain joins TRBV3-1 (or the pseudogene TRBV3-2) to TRBJ2-4, with D tentatively TRBD2 (5 bases). Trimming stripped 4 bases from V and 7 bases from J, with 14 bases between. The CDR3 loop spans 14 amino acids. Germline V gene sequence: CDR1 LGHDT, CDR2 YNNKEL (reference sequence). The CDR3 here is CASSPRGPVNIQYF. The CDR3 bases are TGTGCCAGCAGCCCCCGGGGTCCTGTGAACATTCAGTACTTC.

The chain is built from TRBV4-3 and TRBJ2-7; D is ambiguous. V shed 1 base and J shed 4 bases, with 8 bases lying between them. The CDR3 loop spans 13 amino acids. The germline V gene has CDR1 LGHNA and CDR2 YSLEER. CDR3 sequence (DNA): TGCGCCAGCAGCCAAGGCCGCGAATACGAGCAGTACTTC. It codes for CASSQGREYEQYF.

The chain joins TRBV7-2 to TRBJ1-5; D may be TRBD1 (6 bases). Germline CDR1 reads SGHTA; CDR2 reads FQGNSA. Deletions cut 5 bases from V and 5 bases from J, with 16 bases between. This CDR3 has 15 amino acids. The CDR3 region is CASSREGQPDQPQHF. DNA for the CDR3: TGTGCCAGCAGCAGAGAAGGACAGCCAGATCAGCCCCAGCATTTT.

The J gene is TRBJ2-3, the V gene TRBV28, with TRBD1 matching 8 bases. The CDR3 length is 16 residues. CDR1 and CDR2 (germline): MDHEN, SYDVKM. Trimming at V came to 4 bases and at J to 8 bases, leaving 14 bases not matched to a gene. As DNA, the CDR3 is TGTGCCAGCAGTTCTCCCAGGGGGCGGGGATATGGTACGCAGTATTTT. Translated, it gives CASSSPRGRGYGTQYF.

This chain uses TRBV7-9 with TRBJ2-1; 7 positions agree with TRBD1. Germline V CDR1 and CDR2: SEHNR, FQNEAQ (reference sequence). The CDR3 is 18 amino acids. With 2 bases clipped from V and 0 bases from J, the junction kept 10 bases outside the gene matches. The CDR3 sequence: CASSLTDRPTSSYNEQFF. The CDR3 bases are TGTGCCAGCAGCTTAACGGACAGGCCCACTAGCTCCTACAATGAGCAGTTCTTC.

This chain links TRBV7-8 with TRBJ2-7, with 8 bases fitting TRBD1. The germline CDR1 and CDR2 sequences are SGHVS and FQNEAQ. CDR3 length: 14 residues. With V trimmed by 3 bases and J by 6 bases, 7 bases remained unmatched. The CDR3 reads CASSFRQGQSEQYF. CDR3 coding DNA: TGTGCCAGCAGCTTCCGACAGGGGCAGAGCGAGCAGTACTTC.

This clone has just a few counts. This rearrangement joins TRBV14 to TRBJ2-2; 10 bases fit TRBD2. Germline trimming cut 0 bases from V and 9 bases from J; bases unmatched to any gene: 7. There are 16 residues in the CDR3. Germline CDR1 and CDR2: SGHDN and FVKESK. CDR3 residues: CASSQDFETSGRELFF. The CDR3 region has the DNA TGTGCCAGCAGCCAAGATTTCGAGACTAGCGGGCGGGAGCTGTTTTTT.

The chain uses TRBV4-1 and TRBJ1-2, with D hard to call. Trimming took 0 bases from V and 6 from J, leaving 8 bases between them. There are 13 residues in the CDR3. The V gene's germline CDR1 is MGHRA and CDR2 YSYEKL. The CDR3: CASSQETLNGYTF. The CDR3 bases are TGCGCCAGCAGCCAAGAGACTCTAAATGGCTACACCTTC.

This chain joins TRBV9 and TRBJ2-1; maybe TRBD2 (7 bases). Trimming took 0 bases from V and 4 from J, leaving 20 bases between them. Looked up from germline, CDR1 is SGDLS and CDR2 is YYNGEE. CDR3 length equals 18 residues. As DNA, the CDR3 is TGTGCCAGCAGCGTAGCTGAAGGAGGGGGGAGGGTTTACAATGAGCAGTTCTTC. Its translation: CASSVAEGGGRVYNEQFF. The whole variable domain, filled in from reference TRBV9 and TRBJ2-1, reads DSGVTQTPKHLITATGQRVTLRCSPRSGDLSVYWYQQSLDQGLQFLIQYYNGEERAKGNILERFSAQQFPDLHSELNLSSLELGDSALYFCASSVAEGGGRVYNEQFFGPGTRLTVL.

This clone was detected only a few times. The chain is built from TRBV3-1 (or the pseudogene TRBV3-2) and TRBJ1-1; 9 nucleotides line up with TRBD1. The CDR3 extends over 18 amino acids. Germline CDR1 is LGHDT and CDR2 is YNNKEL (reference sequence). V dropped 4 bases and J dropped 0; count of bases not matched to a gene: 12. The CDR3 region is CASSPPGTGIDMNTEAFF. The CDR3 region has the DNA TGTGCCAGCAGCCCTCCCGGGACAGGGATTGACATGAACACTGAAGCTTTCTTT.

A single count supports this clone. V usage is TRBV5-8 and J usage is TRBJ1-5; D is possibly TRBD1 (6 bases). This CDR3 contains 16 residues. Germline V gene lookup returns CDR1 SGHTS and CDR2 YDEGEE. The ends were cut back, 2 bases at V and 2 bases at J, with 14 bases in the middle. Written as DNA, the CDR3 is TGTGCCAGCAGCTTTGACGCGGGGGCGCGCAATCAGCCCCAGCATTTT. It yields the protein CASSFDAGARNQPQHF.

This clone was picked up a small number of times. V is TRBV18 and J is TRBJ1-6; D may be TRBD1 (5 bases). Per the germline V gene, CDR1 is KGHSH and CDR2 is LQKENI. Trimming removed 3 bases from V and 7 bases from J, with 16 bases in between. The CDR3 runs 16 residues. CDR3 DNA: TGTGCCAGCTCACCGAGTGGCACAGGCGGCAATTCACCCCTCCACTTT. This encodes CASSPSGTGGNSPLHF.

This clone was observed many times. This chain uses TRBV7-3 with TRBJ1-1; 7 positions agree with TRBD1. Germline CDR1 is SGHTA and CDR2 is FQGTGA. CDR3 size: 14 residues. V lost 4 bases, J lost 6 bases, and 8 bases stayed unmatched. CDR3 amino acids: CASSSSGGIAEAFF. CDR3 coding DNA: TGTGCCAGCAGCTCATCAGGGGGTATCGCTGAAGCTTTCTTT. The full variable domain, rest sourced from reference TRBV7-3 and TRBJ1-1, is GAGVSQTPSNKVTEKGKYVELRCDPISGHTALYWYRQSLGQGPEFLIYFQGTGAADDSGLPNDRFFAVRPEGSVSTLKIQRTERGDSAVYLCASSSSGGIAEAFFGQGTRLTVV.

The J gene is TRBJ2-4, the V gene TRBV23-1, with 7 bases lining up with TRBD1. TRBV23-1 is an open reading frame, and its role is uncertain. CDR3 size: 16 residues. V shed 0 bases and J 8 bases; nucleotides not matched to a gene: 10. As DNA, the CDR3 is TGCGCCAGCAGTCAATCTCCAGGGGGTATTGAGGACATTCAGTACTTC. Its protein is CASSQSPGGIEDIQYF.

The chain is built from TRBV3-1 (or the pseudogene TRBV3-2) and TRBJ1-2; 10 nucleotides match TRBD1. Germline CDR1 is LGHDT and CDR2 is YNNKEL (reference sequence). The V and J ends lost 4 bases and 8 bases, in that order; junction bases with no gene match: 10. This CDR3 region has 15 residues. The CDR3 DNA reads TGTGCCAGCAGCCCGACTTTAGACAGGGGGCAAGGCTACACCTTC. It is translated as CASSPTLDRGQGYTF.